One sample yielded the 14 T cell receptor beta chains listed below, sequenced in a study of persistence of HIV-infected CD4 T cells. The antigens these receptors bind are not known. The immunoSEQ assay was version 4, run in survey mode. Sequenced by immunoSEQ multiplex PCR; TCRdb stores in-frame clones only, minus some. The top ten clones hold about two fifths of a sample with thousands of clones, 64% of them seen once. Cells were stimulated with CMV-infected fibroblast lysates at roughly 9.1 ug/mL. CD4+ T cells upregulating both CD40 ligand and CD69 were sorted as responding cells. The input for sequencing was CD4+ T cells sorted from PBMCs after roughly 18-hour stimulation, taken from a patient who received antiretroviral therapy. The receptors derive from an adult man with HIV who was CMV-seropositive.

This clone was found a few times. The CDR3 protein is CASTKTGFSSYEQYF. CDR3 coding DNA: TGTGCCAGCACCAAGACAGGGTTTAGCTCCTACGAGCAGTACTTC. This sequence joins TRBV6-1 and TRBJ2-7, with 7 bases matching TRBD1. CDR1 and CDR2 (germline): MNHNS, SASEGT. V shed 7 bases, J shed 0 bases, and the junction held 9 bases outside the gene matches. The CDR3 spans 15 residues.

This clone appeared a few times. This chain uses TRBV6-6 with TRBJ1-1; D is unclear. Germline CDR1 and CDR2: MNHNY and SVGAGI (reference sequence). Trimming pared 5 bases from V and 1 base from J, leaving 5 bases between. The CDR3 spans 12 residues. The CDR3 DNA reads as TGTGCCAGCAGTGCATCGAACACTGAAGCTTTCTTT. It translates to CASSASNTEAFF.

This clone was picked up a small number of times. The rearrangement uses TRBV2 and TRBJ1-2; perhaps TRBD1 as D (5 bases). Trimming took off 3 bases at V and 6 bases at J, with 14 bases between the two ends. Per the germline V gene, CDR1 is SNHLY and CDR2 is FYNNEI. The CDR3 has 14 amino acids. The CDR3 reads CASSDRRDLHGYTF. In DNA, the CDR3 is TGTGCCAGCAGTGACCGCAGGGACCTCCATGGCTACACCTTC.

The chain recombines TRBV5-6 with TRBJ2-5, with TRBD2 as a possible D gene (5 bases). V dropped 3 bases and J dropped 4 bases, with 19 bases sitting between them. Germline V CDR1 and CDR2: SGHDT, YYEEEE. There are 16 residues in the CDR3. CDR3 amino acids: CASSSPWRTLGETQYF. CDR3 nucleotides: TGTGCCAGCAGCTCTCCGTGGAGGACCCTCGGAGAGACCCAGTACTTC.

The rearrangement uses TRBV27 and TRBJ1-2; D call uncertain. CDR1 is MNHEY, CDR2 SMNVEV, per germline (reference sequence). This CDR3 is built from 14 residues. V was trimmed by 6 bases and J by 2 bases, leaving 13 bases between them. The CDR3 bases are TGTGCCAGCAGCTTAACGCTGGGGAACTATGGCTACACCTTC. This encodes CASSLTLGNYGYTF.

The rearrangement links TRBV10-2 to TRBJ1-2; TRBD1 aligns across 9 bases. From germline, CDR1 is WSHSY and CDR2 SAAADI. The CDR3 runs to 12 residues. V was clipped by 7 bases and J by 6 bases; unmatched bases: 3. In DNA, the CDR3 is TGCGCCAGCAAGTGGGACAGGGATGGCTACACCTTC. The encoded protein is CASKWDRDGYTF.

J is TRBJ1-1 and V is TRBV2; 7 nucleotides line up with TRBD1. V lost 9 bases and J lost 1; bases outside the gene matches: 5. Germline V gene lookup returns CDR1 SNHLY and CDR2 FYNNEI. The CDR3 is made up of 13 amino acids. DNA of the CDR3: TGTGCCAGTCTACAGGGGACGAACACTGAAGCTTTCTTT. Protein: CASLQGTNTEAFF.

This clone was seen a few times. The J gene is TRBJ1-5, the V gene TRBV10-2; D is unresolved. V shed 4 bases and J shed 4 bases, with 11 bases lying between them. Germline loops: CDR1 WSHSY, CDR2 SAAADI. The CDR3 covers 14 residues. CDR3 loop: CASSAQLRNQPQHF. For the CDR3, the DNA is TGCGCCAGCAGTGCGCAGTTAAGAAATCAGCCCCAGCATTTT.

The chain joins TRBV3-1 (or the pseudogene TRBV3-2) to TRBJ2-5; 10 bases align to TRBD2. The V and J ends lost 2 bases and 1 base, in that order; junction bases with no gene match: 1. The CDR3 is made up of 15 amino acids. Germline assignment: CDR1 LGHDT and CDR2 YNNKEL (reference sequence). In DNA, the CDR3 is TGTGCCAGCAGCCAAAAGCGGGGGGGCCAAGAGACCCAGTACTTC. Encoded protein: CASSQKRGGQETQYF.

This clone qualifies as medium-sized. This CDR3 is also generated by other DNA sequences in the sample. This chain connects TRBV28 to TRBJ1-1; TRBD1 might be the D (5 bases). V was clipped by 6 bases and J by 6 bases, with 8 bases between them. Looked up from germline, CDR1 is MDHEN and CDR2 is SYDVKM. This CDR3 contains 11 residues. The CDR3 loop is CASRGRPEAFF. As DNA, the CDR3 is TGTGCCAGCAGGGGACGGCCTGAAGCTTTCTTT.

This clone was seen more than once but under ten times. The CDR3 protein is CASRGGVVQPQHF. As DNA, the CDR3 is TGTGCCAGCAGGGGAGGGGTGGTTCAGCCCCAGCATTTT. The rearrangement links TRBV6-5 to TRBJ1-5; D is perhaps TRBD1 (5 bases). The V and J ends lost 6 bases and 6 bases respectively, with 12 bases between them. The length of the CDR3 is 13 residues. CDR1 and CDR2 from the germline V gene are MNHEY and SVGAGI.

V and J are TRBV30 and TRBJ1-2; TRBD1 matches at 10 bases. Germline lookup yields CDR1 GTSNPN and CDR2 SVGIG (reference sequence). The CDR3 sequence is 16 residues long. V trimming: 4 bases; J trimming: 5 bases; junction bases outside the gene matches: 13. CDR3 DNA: TGTGCCTGGACTAGGTACGGGGACAGGGGATGGTATGGCTACACCTTC. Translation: CAWTRYGDRGWYGYTF.

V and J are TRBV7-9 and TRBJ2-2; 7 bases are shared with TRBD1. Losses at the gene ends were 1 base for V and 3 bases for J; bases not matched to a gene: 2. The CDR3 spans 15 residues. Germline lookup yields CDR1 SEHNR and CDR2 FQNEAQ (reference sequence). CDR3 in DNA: TGTGCCAGCAGCTTAGGAGACAGGGACACCGGGGAGCTGTTTTTT. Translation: CASSLGDRDTGELFF. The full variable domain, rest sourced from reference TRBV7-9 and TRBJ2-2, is DTGVSQNPRHKITKRGQNVTFRCDPISEHNRLYWYRQTLGQGPEFLTYFQNEAQLEKSRLLSDRFSAERPKGSFSTLEIQRTEQGDSAMYLCASSLGDRDTGELFFGEGSRLTVL.

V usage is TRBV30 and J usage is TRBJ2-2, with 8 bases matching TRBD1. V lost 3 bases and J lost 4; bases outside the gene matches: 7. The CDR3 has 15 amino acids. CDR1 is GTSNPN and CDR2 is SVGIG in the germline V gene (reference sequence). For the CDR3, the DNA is TGTGCCTGGAGATCGACAGGGGCGGTCACCGGGGAGCTGTTTTTT. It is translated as CAWRSTGAVTGELFF.